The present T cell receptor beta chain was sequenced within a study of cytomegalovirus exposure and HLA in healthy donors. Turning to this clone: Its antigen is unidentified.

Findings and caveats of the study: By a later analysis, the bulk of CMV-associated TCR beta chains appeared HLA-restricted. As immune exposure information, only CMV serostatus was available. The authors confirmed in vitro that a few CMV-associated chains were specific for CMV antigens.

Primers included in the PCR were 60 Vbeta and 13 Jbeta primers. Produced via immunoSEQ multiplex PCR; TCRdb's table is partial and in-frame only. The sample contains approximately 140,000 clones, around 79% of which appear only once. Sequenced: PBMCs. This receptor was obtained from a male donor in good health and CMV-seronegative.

CDR3 coding DNA: TGTGCCAGCAGCGCAACTCGGGGGACCCCACTGGGAGCTTTCTTT. Amino acid sequence: CASSATRGTPLGAFF. The chain joins TRBV6-5 to TRBJ1-1; possibly TRBD1 for D (5 bases). The CDR3 covers 15 residues. The germline CDR1 and CDR2 sequences are MNHEY and SVGAGI. Trimming took 6 bases from V and 10 from J, leaving 24 bases between them.